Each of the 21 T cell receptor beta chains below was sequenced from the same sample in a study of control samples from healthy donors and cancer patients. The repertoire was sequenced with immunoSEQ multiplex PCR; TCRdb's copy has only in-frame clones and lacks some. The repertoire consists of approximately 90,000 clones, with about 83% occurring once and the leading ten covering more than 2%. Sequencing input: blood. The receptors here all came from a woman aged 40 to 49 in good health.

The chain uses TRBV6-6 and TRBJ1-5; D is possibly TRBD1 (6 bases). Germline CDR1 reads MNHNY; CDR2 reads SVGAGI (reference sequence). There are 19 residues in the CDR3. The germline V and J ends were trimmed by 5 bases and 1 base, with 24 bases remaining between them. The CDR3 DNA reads TGTGCCAGCAGTCGTCAATTACAGGAAGGGGGATTCAGCAATCAGCCCCAGCATTTT. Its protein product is CASSRQLQEGGFSNQPQHF.

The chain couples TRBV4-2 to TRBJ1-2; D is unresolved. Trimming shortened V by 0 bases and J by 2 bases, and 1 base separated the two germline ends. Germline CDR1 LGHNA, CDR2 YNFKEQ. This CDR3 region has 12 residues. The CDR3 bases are TGTGCCAGCAGCCAAGAAAACTATGGCTACACCTTC. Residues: CASSQENYGYTF.

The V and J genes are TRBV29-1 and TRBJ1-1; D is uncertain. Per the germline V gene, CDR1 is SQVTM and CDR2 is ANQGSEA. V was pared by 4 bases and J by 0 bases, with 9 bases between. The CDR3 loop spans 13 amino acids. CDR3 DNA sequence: TGCAGCGTTGTTGGCGCAATGAACACTGAAGCTTTCTTT. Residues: CSVVGAMNTEAFF. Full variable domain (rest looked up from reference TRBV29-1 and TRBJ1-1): SAVISQKPSRDICQRGTSLTIQCQVDSQVTMMFWYRQQPGQSLTLIATANQGSEATYESGFVIDKFPISRPNLTFSTLTVSNMSPEDSSIYLCSVVGAMNTEAFFGQGTRLTVV.

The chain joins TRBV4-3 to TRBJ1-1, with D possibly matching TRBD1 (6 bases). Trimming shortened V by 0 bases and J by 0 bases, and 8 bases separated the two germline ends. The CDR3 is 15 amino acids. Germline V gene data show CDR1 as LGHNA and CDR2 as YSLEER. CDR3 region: CASSQDRDMNTEAFF. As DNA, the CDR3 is TGCGCCAGCAGCCAAGACAGGGACATGAACACTGAAGCTTTCTTT.

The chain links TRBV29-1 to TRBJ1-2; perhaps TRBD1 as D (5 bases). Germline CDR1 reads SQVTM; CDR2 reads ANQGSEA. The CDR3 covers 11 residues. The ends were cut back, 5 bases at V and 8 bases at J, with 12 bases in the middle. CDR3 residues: CSVWGSWGYTF. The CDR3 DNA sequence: TGCAGCGTTTGGGGCTCATGGGGCTACACCTTC.

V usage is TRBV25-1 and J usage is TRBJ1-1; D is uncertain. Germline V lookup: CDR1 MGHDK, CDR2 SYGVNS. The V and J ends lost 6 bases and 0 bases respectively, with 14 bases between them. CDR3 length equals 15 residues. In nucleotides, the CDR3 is TGTGCCAGCAGGATGGGCGATCTCTTGAACACTGAAGCTTTCTTT. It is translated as CASRMGDLLNTEAFF.

The CDR3 coding sequence is TGCGCCAGCAGCTTGGGGGGACAGCACGCCGGGGAAAAACTGTTTTTT. It encodes CASSLGGQHAGEKLFF. The chain links TRBV5-1 to TRBJ1-4; 7 bases are shared with TRBD1. CDR1 and CDR2 (germline): SGHRS, YFSETQ. CDR3 length equals 16 residues. Unmatched junction bases numbered 10, after V lost 0 bases and J lost 8 bases.

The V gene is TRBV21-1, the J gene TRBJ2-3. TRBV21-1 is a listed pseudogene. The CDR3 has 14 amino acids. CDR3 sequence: CASSEADPRHTQYF. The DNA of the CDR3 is TGTGCCAGCAGCGAGGCGGACCCCAGACATACGCAGTATTTT.

Here the CDR3 DNA reads TGTGCCAGTAGTCCAATTCGGACAGGGGGATTTGGGGATACGCAGTATTTT. This gives the protein CASSPIRTGGFGDTQYF. The genes are TRBV19 and TRBJ2-3; 10 bases align to TRBD1. Trimming at V came to 5 bases and at J to 6 bases, leaving 14 bases not matched to a gene. The CDR3 consists of 17 residues. CDR1 is LNHDA, CDR2 SQIVND, per germline (reference sequence).

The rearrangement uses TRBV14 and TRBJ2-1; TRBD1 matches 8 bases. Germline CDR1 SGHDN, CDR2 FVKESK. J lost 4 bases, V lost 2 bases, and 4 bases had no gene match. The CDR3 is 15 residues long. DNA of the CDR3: TGTGCCAGCAGCCAATTACAGGGGGGTTACAATGAGCAGTTCTTC. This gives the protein CASSQLQGGYNEQFF.

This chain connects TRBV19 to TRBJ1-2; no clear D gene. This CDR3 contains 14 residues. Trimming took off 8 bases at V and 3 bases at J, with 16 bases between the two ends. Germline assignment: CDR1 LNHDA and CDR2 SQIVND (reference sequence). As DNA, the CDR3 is TGTGCCAGTTTGCCGGGATCGGGTGACTATGGCTACACCTTC. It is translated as CASLPGSGDYGYTF.

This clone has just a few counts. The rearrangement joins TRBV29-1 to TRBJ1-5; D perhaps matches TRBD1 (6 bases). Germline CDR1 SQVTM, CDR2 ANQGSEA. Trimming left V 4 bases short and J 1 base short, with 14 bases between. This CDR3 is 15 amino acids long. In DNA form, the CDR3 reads TGCAGCGTTGGGTCTGGGGGCGGGAGCAATCAGCCCCAGCATTTT. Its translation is CSVGSGGGSNQPQHF. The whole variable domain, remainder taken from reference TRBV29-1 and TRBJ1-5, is SAVISQKPSRDICQRGTSLTIQCQVDSQVTMMFWYRQQPGQSLTLIATANQGSEATYESGFVIDKFPISRPNLTFSTLTVSNMSPEDSSIYLCSVGSGGGSNQPQHFGDGTRLSIL.

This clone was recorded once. CDR3 bases: TGTGCCAGCGGGGACACTGAAGCTTTCTTT. It specifies CASGDTEAFF. The V gene is TRBV19, the J gene TRBJ1-1, with D uncertain. There are 10 residues in the CDR3. Trimming left V 9 bases short and J 3 bases short, with 5 bases between. Germline V gene lookup returns CDR1 LNHDA and CDR2 SQIVND (reference sequence). The variable domain in full, with the rest retrieved from reference TRBV19 and TRBJ1-1, is DGGITQSPKYLFRKEGQNVTLSCEQNLNHDAMYWYRQDPGQGLRLIYYSQIVNDFQKGDIAEGYSVSREKKESFPLTVTSAQKNPTAFYLCASGDTEAFFGQGTRLTVV.

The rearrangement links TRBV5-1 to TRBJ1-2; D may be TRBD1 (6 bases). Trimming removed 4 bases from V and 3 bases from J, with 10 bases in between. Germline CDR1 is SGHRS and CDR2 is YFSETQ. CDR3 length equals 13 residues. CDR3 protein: CASSARGDYGYTF. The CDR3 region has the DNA TGCGCCAGCAGCGCCAGGGGCGACTATGGCTACACCTTC.

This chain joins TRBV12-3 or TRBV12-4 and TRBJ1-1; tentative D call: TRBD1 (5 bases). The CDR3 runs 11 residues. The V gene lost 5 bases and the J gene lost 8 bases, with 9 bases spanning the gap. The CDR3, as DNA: TGTGCCAGCAGTGACGCAGGGGAAGCTTTCTTT. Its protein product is CASSDAGEAFF.

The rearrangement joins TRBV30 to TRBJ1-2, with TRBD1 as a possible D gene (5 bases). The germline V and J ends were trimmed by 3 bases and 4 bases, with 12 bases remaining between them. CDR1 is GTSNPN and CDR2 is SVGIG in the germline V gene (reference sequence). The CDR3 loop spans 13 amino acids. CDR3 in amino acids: CAWRGRGSYGYTF. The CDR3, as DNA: TGTGCCTGGAGGGGGAGGGGATCCTATGGCTACACCTTC.

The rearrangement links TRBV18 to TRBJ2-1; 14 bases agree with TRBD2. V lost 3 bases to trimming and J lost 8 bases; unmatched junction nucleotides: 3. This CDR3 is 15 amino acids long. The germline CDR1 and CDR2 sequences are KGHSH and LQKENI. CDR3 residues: CASSPTSGGGHEQFF. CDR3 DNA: TGTGCCAGCTCACCGACTAGCGGGGGGGGGCATGAGCAGTTCTTC.

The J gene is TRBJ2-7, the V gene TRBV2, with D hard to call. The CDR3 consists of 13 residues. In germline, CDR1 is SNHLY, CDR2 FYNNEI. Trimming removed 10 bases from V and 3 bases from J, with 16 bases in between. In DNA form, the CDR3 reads TGTGCCACCTTCCCCACAAGGGACTACGAGCAGTACTTC. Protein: CATFPTRDYEQYF.

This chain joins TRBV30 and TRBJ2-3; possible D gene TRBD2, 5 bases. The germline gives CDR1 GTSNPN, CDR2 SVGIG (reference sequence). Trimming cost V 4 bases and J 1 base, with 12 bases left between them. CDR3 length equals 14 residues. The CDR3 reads CAWTPGVGTDTQYF. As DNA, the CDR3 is TGTGCCTGGACTCCCGGGGTCGGCACAGATACGCAGTATTTT.

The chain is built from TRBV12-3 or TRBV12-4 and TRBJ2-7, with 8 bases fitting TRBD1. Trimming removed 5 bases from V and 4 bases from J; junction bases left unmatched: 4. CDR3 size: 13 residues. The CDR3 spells CASSPGTGYEQYF. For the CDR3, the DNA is TGTGCCAGCAGTCCCGGGACAGGATACGAGCAGTACTTC.

The CDR3 DNA is TGTGCCAGCTCATACAGGGGGTCGAGTGAAGCTTTCTTT. It specifies CASSYRGSSEAFF. V is TRBV12-3 or TRBV12-4 and J is TRBJ1-1; TRBD1 matches at 8 bases. The junction had 9 bases not matched to a gene; V was cut back by 8 bases and J by 7 bases. The CDR3 sequence is 13 residues long.